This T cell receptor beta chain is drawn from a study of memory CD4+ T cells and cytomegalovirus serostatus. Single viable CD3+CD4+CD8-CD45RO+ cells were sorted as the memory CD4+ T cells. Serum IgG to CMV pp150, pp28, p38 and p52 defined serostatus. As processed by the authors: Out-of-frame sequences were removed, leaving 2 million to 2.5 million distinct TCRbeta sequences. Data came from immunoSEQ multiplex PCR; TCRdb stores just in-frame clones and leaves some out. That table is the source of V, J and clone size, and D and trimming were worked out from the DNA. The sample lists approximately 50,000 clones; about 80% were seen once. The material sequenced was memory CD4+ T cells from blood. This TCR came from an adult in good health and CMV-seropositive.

This chain's CDR3 is CASSYRGIGYGYTF. The CDR3 bases are TGTGCCAGCAGTTATAGGGGAATCGGATATGGCTACACCTTC. This rearrangement joins TRBV6-5 to TRBJ1-2; the D gene is possibly TRBD1 (5 bases). V gave up 3 bases and J gave up 5 bases, with 13 bases separating them. Looked up from germline, CDR1 is MNHEY and CDR2 is SVGAGI. The CDR3 is 14 amino acids.